Below, one T cell receptor (beta chain) is given with its context. Its target antigen remains unknown. The input lacks base qualities; no much larger clone sits a single base away. A single peripheral blood draw of around 0.11 L on average was collected from each donor into heparinised tubes. Using a panel that included CD45RO, CCR7, CD25, CD127, CD95 and CD27, naive, central memory, regulatory and stem cell-like memory CD4+ T cells were sorted on a BD FACSAria II. Every sorted population had a purity above 98%. PBMCs were separated immediately by Lymphoprep density gradient centrifugation and were stained directly, without being cultured. To minimize batch effects, samples were stained and sorted in pairs, one healthy donor with one patient per experiment. The sample comes from a study of beta chain features in type 1 diabetes listed by TCRdb under 2018. Describing the broader study: Mean age, gender distribution, total cell number and subset yield were not different between patients and healthy donors. Whereas all 30 or so donors provided naive and central memory subsets, regulatory and stem cell-like memory subsets were isolated from just 8 patients and about 8 healthy donors. The study compared TCRB repertoires of sorted circulating CD4+ T cell subsets between recently diagnosed type 1 diabetes patients and matched healthy donors. A total of some 110 million sorted cells were examined across all samples, and a strong correlation was observed between cell number per subset and RNA yield. Study-level results and caveats: Because cDNA was sequenced instead of genomic DNA, activated cells with high expression could be over-represented, although the groups did not differ in activation or CD3 levels. Naive, central memory and regulatory TCRB repertoires appeared more similar among patients than among healthy donors. Type 1 diabetes patients showed a moderate but significant shortening of TCRB CDR3 length in all four CD4+ subsets. Only small numbers of individuals were included in the HLA sub-analyses, which left unresolved whether HLA type had any influence on TCRB rearrangement. Fewer insertions and more nucleotide deletions at VDJ recombination sites were observed in patients with type 1 diabetes, implying thymic rearrangement abnormalities. Shorter templates might have been favored by PCR, but patient and control samples were amplified and corrected together, so both groups would have been affected equally by any skew.

Measured from the cysteine to the phenylalanine, the CDR3 is 11 residues long. Only CDR3 DNA remains: 33 bases, in frame from the first base. CDR1 and CDR2 are read off the germline V gene as MNHNS and SASEGT. V lost 6 bases and J lost 8 bases; the stretch between them is 8 bases long. The High Capacity cDNA Reverse Transcription Kit was used to reverse transcribe all of the isolated RNA, meaning that expressed TCRB transcripts were what got sequenced. Deep immunoSEQ sequencing was performed on naive, central memory and regulatory T cell samples, with an average of around 3.5 million total reads per sample. Sorted cells were lysed in RLT buffer and RNA was extracted with DNase-treated RNeasy Micro or Mini kits, depending on cell number. Each cell subset was processed separately to prevent cross-contamination, with patient and healthy donor samples processed together. The immunoSEQ multiplex PCR was used to amplify TCRB sequences from cDNA, generating 87-bp fragments that spanned the CDR3 region. Sequencing of the amplicons was done on the Illumina HiSeq platform. From the authors' description of their analysis: PCR bias was corrected computationally using synthetic template baselines, and reads within Hamming distance 2 were collapsed, with unmergeable singletons discarded. By aligning reads against IMGT, V, D and J genes, CDR3 length, and insertions or deletions at six rearrangement sites were assigned. Within each subset, clonotype counts were normalized to sorted cell number, and only after that were true diversity and Gini coefficients computed with the tcR R package. Repertoire sharing was quantified using the overlap coefficient calculated on TCRB nucleotide sequences. The table was pulled from immuneACCESS by TCRdb, which kept in-frame rearrangements only. Such tables lose some clones; where checked, under half of the loss comes from unresolved V genes, and the rest has no known cause. The V and J calls and clone size are taken from that table; D and trimming were inferred from the DNA. The sample table records 100,000 to 150,000 clones; 7% to 10% of these occur just once. The ten largest clones take up approximately 0.7% of the sample.

The V gene is TRBV6-1 and the J gene is TRBJ2-1; the D gene lacks a confident call. Input material: central memory CD4+ T cells from blood. The TCR originated in a young man with type 1 diabetes. The CDR3 sequence is CASSPRDEQFF. The sequenced DNA is TGTGCCAGCAGCCCTAGAGATGAGCAGTTCTTC.